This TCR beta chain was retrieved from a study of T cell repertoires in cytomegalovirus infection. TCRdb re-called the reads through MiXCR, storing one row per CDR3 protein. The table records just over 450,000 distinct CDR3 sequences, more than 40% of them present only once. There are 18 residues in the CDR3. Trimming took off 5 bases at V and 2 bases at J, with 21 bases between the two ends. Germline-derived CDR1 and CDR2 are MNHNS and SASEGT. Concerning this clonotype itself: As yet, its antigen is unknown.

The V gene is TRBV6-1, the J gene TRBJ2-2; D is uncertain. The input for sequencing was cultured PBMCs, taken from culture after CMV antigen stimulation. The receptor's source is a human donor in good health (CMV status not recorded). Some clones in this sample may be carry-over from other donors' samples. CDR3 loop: CASSWVYMAGANTGELFF. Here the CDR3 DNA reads TGTGCCAGCAGTTGGGTTTACATGGCAGGAGCTAACACCGGGGAGCTGTTTTTT.